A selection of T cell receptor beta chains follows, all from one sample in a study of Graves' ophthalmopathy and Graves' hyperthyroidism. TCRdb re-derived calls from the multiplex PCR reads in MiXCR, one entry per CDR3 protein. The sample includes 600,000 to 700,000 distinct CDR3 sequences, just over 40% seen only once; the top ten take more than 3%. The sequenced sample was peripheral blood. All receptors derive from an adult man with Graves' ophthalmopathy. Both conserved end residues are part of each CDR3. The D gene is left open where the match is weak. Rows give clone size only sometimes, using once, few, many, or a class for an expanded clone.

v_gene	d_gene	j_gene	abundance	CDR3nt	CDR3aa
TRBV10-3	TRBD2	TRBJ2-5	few	TGCGCCAGCAGGACGACTAGCGGGAGAGGGGAGACCCAGTACTTC	CASRTTSGRGETQYF
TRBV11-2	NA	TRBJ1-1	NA	TGTGCCAGCAGCCGAAGCTCCCCATTGAACACTGAAGCTTTCTTT	CASSRSSPLNTEAFF
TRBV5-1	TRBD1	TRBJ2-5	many	TGCGCCAGCAGCTCTTTAACTACAGGGGATAGGGAGACCCAGTACTTC	CASSSLTTGDRETQYF
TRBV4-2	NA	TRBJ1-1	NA	TGTGCCAGCAGCCAAGTACGGGGGGCCAGGACTGAAGCTTTCTTT	CASSQVRGARTEAFF
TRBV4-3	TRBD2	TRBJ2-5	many	TGCGCCAGCAGCCAAGTCTTCGGGACTAGTCGAGAGACCCAGTACTTC	CASSQVFGTSRETQYF
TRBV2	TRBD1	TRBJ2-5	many	TGTGCCAGCAGGACAGGGTTGGTGACCCAATACTTC	CASRTGLVTQYF
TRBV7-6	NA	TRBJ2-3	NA	TGTGCCAGCAGCTTCGGCGGGATAGGCACAGATACGCGGTATTTT	CASSFGGIGTDTRYF
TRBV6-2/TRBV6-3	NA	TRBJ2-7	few	TGTGCCAGCAGTTACGAGTTACAGGTCGGTGGGTCCTACGAGCAGTACTTC	CASSYELQVGGSYEQYF
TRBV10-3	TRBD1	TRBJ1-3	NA	TGTGCCATCAGTGACCCGGGACAGGGAAACACCATATATTTT	CAISDPGQGNTIYF
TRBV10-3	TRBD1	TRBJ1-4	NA	TGTGCCATCAGTGCGCCCGGGACAGGGGGCGGAAAACTGTTTTTT	CAISAPGTGGGKLFF
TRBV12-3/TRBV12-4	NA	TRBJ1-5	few	TGTGCCAGCAGCCCTAGGGGGGGCGGACAGCCCCAGCATTTT	CASSPRGGGQPQHF
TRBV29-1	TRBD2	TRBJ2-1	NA	TGCAGCATTGATGGGCTAGCGGAATACAATGAGCAGTTCTTC	CSIDGLAEYNEQFF
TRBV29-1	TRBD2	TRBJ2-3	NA	TGCAGCGGGGGGGGGGACGCCTCTAGCACAGATACGCAGTATTTT	CSGGGDASSTDTQYF
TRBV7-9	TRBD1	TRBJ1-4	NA	TGTGCCAGCTCGCCGACAGGGCTTGCAACTAATGAAAAACTGTTTTTT	CASSPTGLATNEKLFF
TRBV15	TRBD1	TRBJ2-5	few	TGTGCCACTAGTCCCGGGACAGGGAGTTGGGAGACCCAGTACTTC	CATSPGTGSWETQYF
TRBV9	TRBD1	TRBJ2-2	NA	TGTGCCAGCAGAGGACAGGAAACGAACACCGGGGAGCTGTTTTTT	CASRGQETNTGELFF
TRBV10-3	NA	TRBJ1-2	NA	TGTGCCATCAGTGGGGGGGGCCCCAGTTTTTGGTATGGCTACACCTTC	CAISGGGPSFWYGYTF
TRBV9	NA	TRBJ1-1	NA	TGTGCTAGTTGGCCAGGGCTCGAGGGTGAAGCTTTCTTT	CASWPGLEGEAFF
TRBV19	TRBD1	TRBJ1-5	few	TGTGCCAGCAGCCCCTCCGTGACAGGGGGGAATAATCAGCCCCAGCATTTT	CASSPSVTGGNNQPQHF
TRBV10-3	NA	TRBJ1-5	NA	TGTGCCACAGCAGCCGGACAGTCTGGGTGGGGTAGCAATCAGCCCCAGCATTTT	CATAAGQSGWGSNQPQHF
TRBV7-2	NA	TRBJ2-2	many	TGTGCCAGCAGCGACCGGACGGAGGCCCTAAACACCGGGGAGCTGTTTTTT	CASSDRTEALNTGELFF
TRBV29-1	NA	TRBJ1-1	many	TGCAGCGTTGAAGATGGCTTTACTATGAACACTGAAGCTTTCTTT	CSVEDGFTMNTEAFF
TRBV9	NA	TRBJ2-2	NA	TGTGCCAGCAGCGTAGGGGGGAGCGGTGCGAACACCGGGGAGCTGTTTTTT	CASSVGGSGANTGELFF
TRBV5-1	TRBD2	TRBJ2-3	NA	TGCGCCAGCAGCCCTAGCGGAAGGGGCACAGATACGCAGTATTTT	CASSPSGRGTDTQYF
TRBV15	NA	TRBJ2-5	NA	TGTGCCACCAGCAGTTTCTGGGACAAGAACGAGACCCAGTACTTC	CATSSFWDKNETQYF
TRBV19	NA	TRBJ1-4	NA	TGTGCCAGTAGCCCGGACAGACTGGGGCGAGATGAAAAACTGTTTTTT	CASSPDRLGRDEKLFF
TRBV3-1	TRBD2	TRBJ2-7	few	TGTGCCAGCAGCCAAGAGGGACTATTCTCCTACGAGCAGTACTTC	CASSQEGLFSYEQYF
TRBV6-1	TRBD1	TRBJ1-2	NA	TGTGCCAGCAGCGGGACAGGGAAGAGGAACTATGGCTACACCTTC	CASSGTGKRNYGYTF
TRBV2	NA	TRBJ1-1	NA	TGTGCCAGCAGTGGTGGGGGGGAACTGGAAGCTTTCTTT	CASSGGGELEAFF
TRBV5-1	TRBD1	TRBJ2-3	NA	TGCGCCAGCAGCTTGGTGGGACAGGGGCCAGATACGCAGTATTTT	CASSLVGQGPDTQYF
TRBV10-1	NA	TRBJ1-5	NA	TGTGCCGGCAGGGAGGAAATTCCAAATCAGCCCCAGCATTTT	CAGREEIPNQPQHF
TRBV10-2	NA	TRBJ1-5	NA	TGCGCCAGCAACCCGAAGGCGTGGTTCCAGCATTTT	CASNPKAWFQHF
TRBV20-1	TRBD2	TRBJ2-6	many	TGCAGTGCTAGTGCGGGGGGAGCTGGGGCCAACGTCCTGACTTTC	CSASAGGAGANVLTF
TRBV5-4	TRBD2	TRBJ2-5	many	TGTGCCAGCAGCGACCTCCGGACTAGCGGGGAGACCCAGTACTTC	CASSDLRTSGETQYF
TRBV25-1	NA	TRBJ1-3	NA	TGTGCCAGCAGTGAAAATGCAGGGGCCGGTGGCTACACCATATATTTT	CASSENAGAGGYTIYF
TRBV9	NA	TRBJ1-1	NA	TGTGCCAGCAGCGTAGACGACACTGAAGCTTTCTTT	CASSVDDTEAFF
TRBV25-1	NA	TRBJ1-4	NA	TGTGCCAGCAGTGGGGGCGTCGGTGAAAAACTGTTTTTT	CASSGGVGEKLFF
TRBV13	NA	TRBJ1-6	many	TGTGCCAGCAGTGCCGGGACGGCCCCTACCCCCCTCCACTTT	CASSAGTAPTPLHF
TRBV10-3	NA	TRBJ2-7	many	TGTGCCATCAGGAGGGACCCGAGCTCCTACGAGCAGTACTTC	CAIRRDPSSYEQYF
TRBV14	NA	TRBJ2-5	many	TGTGCCAGCAGACAGCTAGCAGAAGAGACCCAGTACTTC	CASRQLAEETQYF
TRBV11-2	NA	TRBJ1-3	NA	TGTGCCAGCAGCTCACGGCCTGGAAACACCATATATTTT	CASSSRPGNTIYF
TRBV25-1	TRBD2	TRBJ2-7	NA	TGTGCCAGCAGCCACGGGGCTAGCGGGATTGGGTCCTACGAGCAGTACTTC	CASSHGASGIGSYEQYF
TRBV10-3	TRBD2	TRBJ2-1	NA	TGTGCCATCAGTGAGTCATCGGGGGGGCAATACAATGAGCAGTTCTTC	CAISESSGGQYNEQFF
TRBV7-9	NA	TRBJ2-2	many	TGTGCCAGCAGCCCGCCGACTCAAGACACCGGGGAGCTGTTTTTT	CASSPPTQDTGELFF
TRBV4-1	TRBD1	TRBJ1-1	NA	TGCGCCAGCAGCCCCCCAGGGGGCTTCACTGAAGCTTTCTTT	CASSPPGGFTEAFF
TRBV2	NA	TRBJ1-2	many	TGTGCCAGCAGTGGAGCCTACAGGAGAGGCTACACCTTC	CASSGAYRRGYTF
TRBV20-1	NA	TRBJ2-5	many	TGCAGTGCAAACGACAGGAGAGGGCAAGAGACCCAGTACTTC	CSANDRRGQETQYF
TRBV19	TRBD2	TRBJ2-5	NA	TGTGCCAGTAGTCCGGGGACTAGCGGGACAGCACAAGAGACCCAGTACTTC	CASSPGTSGTAQETQYF